This is a list of T cell receptor beta chains from one sample in a study of radiation and T cells in renal cell carcinoma. Assay used: immunoSEQ multiplex PCR; TCRdb lists only in-frame clones, some missing. The sample holds approximately 120,000 clones, about four fifths seen once. The material sequenced was blood, taken from a patient whose treatment included radiotherapy and nephrectomy. These receptors all come from an older woman with renal cell carcinoma. CDR3s include the opening cysteine and the closing phenylalanine or tryptophan. Fields, in order: D gene, CDR3 length, J gene, clone size, V gene, CDR3 protein, CDR3 DNA. The D gene is left open where the match is weak. Part of the rows lack a size; the others show once, few, many or a class for expanded clones.

TRBD1 | 14 | TRBJ2-5 | - | TRBV27 | CASSFGTGEETQYF | TGTGCCAGCAGTTTTGGGACAGGGGAAGAGACCCAGTACTTC
- | 19 | TRBJ2-1 | few | TRBV5-4 | CASSFGRGITTDPYNEQFF | TGTGCCAGCAGCTTTGGGCGAGGGATCACCACGGATCCCTACAATGAGCAGTTCTTC
- | 14 | TRBJ1-5 | - | TRBV6-5 | CASSYRTANQPQHF | TGTGCCAGCAGTTATCGGACAGCGAATCAGCCCCAGCATTTT
- | 13 | TRBJ1-5 | - | TRBV27 | CASREGGNQPQHF | TGTGCCAGCAGGGAGGGAGGCAATCAGCCCCAGCATTTT
- | 19 | TRBJ2-2 | - | TRBV21-1 | CASSKRWGAPKENTGELFF | TGTGCCAGCAGCAAAAGGTGGGGGGCGCCGAAGGAGAACACCGGGGAGCTGTTTTTT
TRBD1 | 15 | TRBJ1-2 | - | TRBV5-1 | CASSLLQGPTYGYTF | TGCGCCAGCAGCTTGTTACAGGGGCCTACCTATGGCTACACCTTC
TRBD1 | 14 | TRBJ2-2 | - | TRBV6-1 | CASSLDRGPGELFF | TGTGCCAGCAGTCTCGACAGGGGGCCCGGGGAGCTGTTTTTT
- | 12 | TRBJ1-3 | once | TRBV30 | CAWGNGGNTIYF | TGTGCCTGGGGAAACGGGGGAAACACCATATATTTT
- | 16 | TRBJ1-1 | - | TRBV6-5 | CASSYSINRANTEAFF | TGTGCCAGCAGTTACTCGATAAACAGGGCGAACACTGAAGCTTTCTTT
- | 16 | TRBJ1-1 | - | TRBV4-2 | CASSQQLQLMNTEAFF | TGTGCCAGCAGCCAACAGCTACAGCTCATGAACACTGAAGCTTTCTTT
TRBD1 | 15 | TRBJ1-1 | - | TRBV7-8 | CASSLTTGVNTEAFF | TGTGCCAGCAGCTTAACCACAGGGGTGAACACTGAAGCTTTCTTT
- | 16 | TRBJ2-1 | - | TRBV5-1 | CASSQLAGGSGREQFF | TGCGCCAGCAGCCAACTGGCCGGGGGTAGCGGAAGAGAGCAGTTCTTC
TRBD2 | 16 | TRBJ2-1 | - | TRBV2 | CASRPNSGGSYNEQFF | TGTGCCAGCAGGCCCAATAGCGGGGGGTCCTACAATGAGCAGTTCTTC
TRBD2 | 17 | TRBJ2-1 | once | TRBV5-4 | CASSPLRSGGWFNEQFF | TGTGCCAGCAGCCCGCTCAGAAGCGGGGGGTGGTTTAATGAGCAGTTCTTC
- | 18 | TRBJ1-3 | - | TRBV1 | CTSSTLHRQDLSGNTIYF | TGCACCAGCAGCACCCTCCACCGACAGGATCTTTCTGGAAACACCATATATTTT
- | 14 | TRBJ1-1 | - | TRBV6-5 | CAHLGDLGRGEAFF | TGTGCCCACCTAGGAGACCTGGGGAGGGGGGAAGCTTTCTTT
- | 13 | TRBJ2-7 | - | TRBV27 | CASRKGVSYEQYF | TGTGCCAGCAGGAAGGGGGTCTCCTACGAGCAGTACTTC
- | 16 | TRBJ2-5 | - | TRBV5-6 | CASSWFRQQYQETQYF | TGTGCCAGCAGCTGGTTTAGACAGCAGTACCAAGAGACCCAGTACTTC
- | 14 | TRBJ2-5 | - | TRBV2 | CASKPDADSKTQYF | TGTGCCAGCAAACCGGACGCGGATTCGAAGACCCAGTACTTC
- | 13 | TRBJ1-5 | - | TRBV7-3 | CASSQSVDQPQHF | TGTGCCAGCAGCCAATCAGTGGATCAGCCCCAGCATTTT
- | 16 | TRBJ1-2 | - | TRBV27 | CASSSRWSQVNYGYTF | TGTGCCAGCAGTTCCCGATGGAGTCAGGTTAACTATGGCTACACCTTC
- | 14 | TRBJ1-1 | - | TRBV6-5 | CASSYWEDRTEAFF | TGTGCCAGCAGTTATTGGGAGGATCGCACTGAAGCTTTCTTT
TRBD1 | 15 | TRBJ2-7 | - | TRBV28 | CASSLWTGGVYEQYF | TGTGCCAGCAGTTTATGGACAGGGGGGGTCTACGAGCAGTACTTC
- | 17 | TRBJ1-2 | - | TRBV5-4 | CASSPSPHSYPNYGYTF | TGTGCCAGCAGCCCTTCCCCCCACAGTTACCCGAACTATGGCTACACCTTC
TRBD1 | 16 | TRBJ2-1 | - | TRBV7-3 | CASSGQGSPNYNEQFF | TGTGCCAGCAGCGGACAGGGTTCTCCGAATTACAATGAGCAGTTCTTC
- | 12 | TRBJ2-1 | - | TRBV14 | CASRGWGNEQFF | TGTGCCAGCCGGGGGTGGGGGAATGAGCAGTTCTTC
TRBD1 | 13 | TRBJ1-2 | - | TRBV25-1 | CASSLDRDSYYTF | TGTGCCAGCAGCCTTGACCGGGACAGCTACTACACCTTC
TRBD2 | 13 | TRBJ2-5 | - | TRBV4-1 | CASSPSGGETQYF | TGCGCCAGCAGCCCTAGCGGAGGGGAGACCCAGTACTTC
TRBD2 | 15 | TRBJ2-7 | - | TRBV27 | CASSLSQGGSYEQYF | TGTGCCAGCAGTTTATCCCAGGGAGGGTCCTACGAGCAGTACTTC
TRBD1 | 14 | TRBJ2-7 | - | TRBV5-4 | CASSRGQDSYEQYF | TGTGCCAGCAGCCGGGGACAGGACTCCTACGAGCAGTACTTC
- | 15 | TRBJ1-6 | - | TRBV27 | CASSFLPPPGSPLHF | TGTGCCAGCAGTTTTCTCCCACCGCCCGGTTCACCCCTCCACTTT
- | 16 | TRBJ2-7 | - | TRBV5-1 | CASSLGPRAVNYEQYF | TGCGCCAGCAGCTTGGGACCCAGGGCGGTAAACTACGAGCAGTACTTC
- | 17 | TRBJ2-2 | - | TRBV5-6 | CASSLAWRLTNTGELFF | TGTGCCAGCAGCTTGGCCTGGAGACTCACGAACACCGGGGAGCTGTTTTTT
TRBD1 | 14 | TRBJ1-5 | - | TRBV6-6 | CASSGQGGYLSQHF | TGTGCCAGCAGTGGACAGGGGGGATATCTGTCCCAGCATTTT
TRBD1 | 17 | TRBJ2-3 | - | TRBV5-1 | CASSDLGTGGRTDTQYF | TGCGCCAGCAGCGATCTGGGGACAGGGGGTCGGACAGATACGCAGTATTTT
- | 14 | TRBJ1-1 | - | TRBV6-5 | CASKRGGSRYEAFF | TGTGCCAGCAAACGGGGGGGCTCAAGATATGAAGCTTTCTTT
- | 15 | TRBJ2-1 | - | TRBV14 | CASSLRDGLYNEQFF | TGTGCCAGCAGTCTCCGGGACGGACTCTACAATGAGCAGTTCTTC
- | 12 | TRBJ1-1 | - | TRBV6-6 | CASSYRNSEAFF | TGTGCCAGCAGTTACCGAAACAGTGAAGCTTTCTTT
- | 12 | TRBJ1-2 | - | TRBV28 | CASTNGRRGYTF | TGTGCCAGCACTAACGGTCGACGAGGCTACACCTTC
- | 15 | TRBJ1-1 | - | TRBV28 | CASSFVGGWGTEAFF | TGTGCCAGCAGTTTCGTTGGGGGGTGGGGAACTGAAGCTTTCTTT
- | 14 | TRBJ2-7 | - | TRBV9 | CASSASAAFYEQYF | TGTGCCAGCAGCGCCTCTGCCGCGTTCTACGAGCAGTACTTC
- | 16 | TRBJ1-3 | - | TRBV4-1 | CASSQAPVHSGNTIYF | TGCGCCAGCAGCCAGGCGCCCGTACACTCTGGAAACACCATATATTTT
TRBD1 | 13 | TRBJ2-7 | once | TRBV5-1 | CASSLQGNGEQYF | TGCGCCAGCAGCTTACAGGGGAATGGAGAGCAGTACTTC
- | 15 | TRBJ1-1 | - | TRBV2 | CASSEAHGVGTEAFF | TGTGCCAGCAGTGAAGCGCACGGGGTGGGTACTGAAGCTTTCTTT
TRBD2 | 15 | TRBJ2-1 | - | TRBV10-1 | CASSQSGGARNEQFF | TGCGCCAGCAGTCAGAGCGGGGGGGCCCGGAATGAGCAGTTCTTC
- | 15 | TRBJ2-2 | few | TRBV19 | CASSRTRDTAGELFF | TGTGCCAGTAGTAGGACCCGGGACACGGCCGGGGAGCTGTTTTTT
TRBD1 | 14 | TRBJ1-1 | - | TRBV6-6 | CASSSDRGLTEAFF | TGTGCCAGCAGCTCTGACAGGGGGCTGACTGAAGCTTTCTTT
TRBD1 | 15 | TRBJ2-3 | few | TRBV5-6 | CASSLAGTGVDTQYF | TGTGCCAGCAGCTTGGCCGGGACAGGGGTCGATACGCAGTATTTT
- | 15 | TRBJ2-7 | - | TRBV6-5 | CASSSGYGSHYEQYF | TGTGCCAGCAGCTCCGGCTATGGGTCCCACTACGAGCAGTACTTC
- | 14 | TRBJ1-3 | - | TRBV18 | CASRVESYGNTIYF | TGTGCCAGTCGGGTGGAGAGTTATGGAAACACCATATATTTT
- | 13 | TRBJ1-4 | - | TRBV6-1 | CASSRAVNEKLFF | TGTGCCAGCAGCCGGGCCGTCAATGAAAAACTGTTTTTT
TRBD1 | 15 | TRBJ1-5 | - | TRBV2 | CASSGTGGSNQPQHF | TGTGCCAGCAGTGGGACAGGAGGAAGCAATCAGCCCCAGCATTTT
- | 14 | TRBJ2-1 | - | TRBV19 | CASSPQALGDEQFF | TGTGCCAGTAGTCCCCAGGCCCTAGGGGATGAGCAGTTCTTC
- | 13 | TRBJ1-3 | - | TRBV30 | CAWVRNSGNTIYF | TGTGCCTGGGTACGGAACTCTGGAAACACCATATATTTT
TRBD1 | 15 | TRBJ2-6 | - | TRBV19 | CASTARGTGANVLTF | TGTGCCAGTACAGCCAGGGGGACTGGGGCCAACGTCCTGACTTTC
- | 15 | TRBJ1-5 | few | TRBV5-6 | CASSLVRDSNQPQHF | TGTGCCAGCAGCTTGGTTAGGGACAGCAATCAGCCCCAGCATTTT
- | 11 | TRBJ1-4 | few | TRBV6-5 | CASYANEKLFF | TGTGCCAGCTATGCCAATGAAAAACTGTTTTTT
- | 15 | TRBJ1-4 | - | TRBV19 | CASSQSTASNEKLFF | TGTGCCAGTAGTCAATCGACAGCAAGTAATGAAAAACTGTTTTTT
- | 15 | TRBJ1-4 | - | TRBV19 | CASSTSREPNEKLFF | TGTGCCAGTAGTACCTCAAGGGAGCCTAATGAAAAACTGTTTTTT
TRBD2 | 15 | TRBJ2-7 | - | TRBV7-2 | CASSLDSGGPYEQYF | TGTGCCAGCAGCTTAGACAGCGGGGGGCCCTACGAGCAGTACTTC